These 8 T cell receptor beta chains share one sample of origin, sequenced in a study of cytomegalovirus exposure and HLA in healthy donors. Only in-frame clones appear in the TCRdb table, and some are missing; sequencing was by immunoSEQ multiplex PCR. The table records about 63,000 clones, roughly nine tenths of them present only once. What was sequenced was PBMCs. All receptors derive from a woman aged 18-29 years in good health and CMV-seronegative.

CDR3 nucleotides: TGTGCCAGCAGCTTGGCACTCCTGGAGGGCTATGGCTACACCTTC. Translating it yields CASSLALLEGYGYTF. The genes are TRBV5-5 and TRBJ1-2; D gene uncertain. Germline V lookup: CDR1 SGHKS, CDR2 YYEKEE (reference sequence). V was pared by 0 bases and J by 4 bases, with 13 bases between. This CDR3 is built from 15 residues.

This chain connects TRBV30 to TRBJ1-3; TRBD1 might be the D (5 bases). CDR3 length: 15 residues. Germline V gives CDR1 GTSNPN, CDR2 SVGIG (reference sequence). Trimming stripped 3 bases from V and 0 bases from J, with 12 bases between. CDR3 loop: CAWRTPGGSGNTIYF. The CDR3 nucleotides are TGTGCCTGGAGGACTCCGGGGGGCTCTGGAAACACCATATATTTT.

CDR3 bases: TGTGCCATCAGCGGGACAGGGGAAGTGAGTGAGCAGTACTTC. It specifies CAISGTGEVSEQYF. The rearrangement uses TRBV10-3 and TRBJ2-7, with 10 nucleotides matching TRBD1. The CDR3 spans 14 residues. The germline CDR1 and CDR2 sequences are ENHRY and SYGVKD. The ends lost 6 bases at V and 7 bases at J; junction bases unmatched: 9.

Comment on this clone: Germline and junction disagree at one end, which may indicate a read error. The CDR3 loop is CASCLGRGGVGGYTF. CDR3 in DNA: TGTGCCAGCTGTTTGGGGCGGGGGGGGGTGGGGGGCTACACCTTC. The genes are TRBV27 and TRBJ1-2; a weak D match, TRBD1 (5 bases). CDR1 MNHEY and CDR2 SMNVEV come from the germline V gene (reference sequence). The CDR3 covers 15 residues.

This sequence joins TRBV5-4 and TRBJ2-1; 10 bases line up with TRBD2. This CDR3 is 17 amino acids long. V lost 4 bases, J lost 5 bases, and 12 bases stayed unmatched. Germline V gene sequence: CDR1 SGHNT, CDR2 YYREEE (reference sequence). The CDR3 here is CASSRERGLASNNEQFF. The CDR3 nucleotides read TGTGCCAGCAGCCGCGAAAGGGGACTAGCGAGTAACAATGAGCAGTTCTTC.

The CDR3 loop reads CASSRLAGDGDTQYF. CDR3 nucleotide sequence: TGTGCCAGCAGTAGACTAGCGGGAGACGGGGATACGCAGTATTTT. This chain links TRBV6-1 with TRBJ2-3; 12 bases are a match to TRBD2. The CDR3 consists of 15 residues. J lost 6 bases, V lost 5 bases, and 6 bases had no gene match. Germline CDR1 is MNHNS and CDR2 is SASEGT.

The genes are TRBV28 and TRBJ2-3, with D possibly being TRBD1 (5 bases). Trimming stripped 10 bases from V and 4 bases from J, with 15 bases between. The CDR3 contains 13 residues. CDR1 MDHEN and CDR2 SYDVKM come from the germline V gene. CDR3 sequence (DNA): TGTGCCACCACGTCTTGGGGCCCAGATACGCAGTATTTT. Translating it yields CATTSWGPDTQYF.

The V call is TRBV19, the J call TRBJ1-5; TRBD1 aligns across 7 bases. The CDR3 length is 15 residues. The germline V gene encodes CDR1 LNHDA and CDR2 SQIVND (reference sequence). V trimming: 4 bases; J trimming: 3 bases; junction bases outside the gene matches: 6. CDR3 amino acids: CASSKGTVDNQPQHF. In nucleotides, the CDR3 is TGTGCCAGTAGTAAGGGGACAGTTGACAATCAGCCCCAGCATTTT. Drawing the rest from reference TRBV19 and TRBJ1-5, the complete variable domain is DGGITQSPKYLFRKEGQNVTLSCEQNLNHDAMYWYRQDPGQGLRLIYYSQIVNDFQKGDIAEGYSVSREKKESFPLTVTSAQKNPTAFYLCASSKGTVDNQPQHFGDGTRLSIL.